A single TCR beta chain is shown here with its context. Its specificity is unknown. This record comes from a study of T cells in tuberculosis. Overall study context: In South Africa, adults with active tuberculosis were compared with IGRA-negative and latently infected IGRA-positive adolescents.

The CDR3 is 13 residues long. V lost 5 bases and J 6 bases, leaving 14 bases between the germline ends. Germline V gives CDR1 MNHEY, CDR2 SVGAGI. Each clinical donor contributed on average around 92,000 T cells from unsorted cryopreserved PBMC. Assay: immunoSEQ multiplex PCR; the TCRdb copy retains only in-frame clones and omits some. Among 25,000 to 35,000 clones listed, nearly 97% were seen once. Study-wide findings and caveats: Selection depended on which cryopreserved specimens were available. Active tuberculosis patients had shorter CDR3-alpha; the beta difference was nonsignificant.

This TCR derives from a donor aged 10-30 years with latent tuberculosis or without tuberculosis infection. Sequences were obtained from PBMCs. The chain links TRBV6-5 to TRBJ2-7; TRBD1 might be the D (6 bases). The CDR3 DNA reads TGTGCCAGCAGTCCGGGACACCAGTCCGAGCAGTACTTC. Its protein product is CASSPGHQSEQYF.